What follows are 2 T cell receptor beta chains derived from one specimen sequenced in a study of radiotherapy plus CTLA-4 blockade in lung cancer (dated 2018 in TCRdb). Library construction relied on the immunoSEQ multiplex PCR assay. TCRdb's version of the immuneACCESS table is confined to in-frame rearrangements and falls short of the full clone set. An unresolved V gene accounts for under half of the shortfall where checked; the remainder is of unknown origin. The sample contains around 45,000 clones, roughly 90% of them found a single time. The ten largest clones capture 7.8% of the sample. Sample: peripheral blood, taken from a patient treated with radiotherapy plus ipilimumab. All receptors derive from a human donor with non-small cell lung cancer whose response to radiotherapy plus ipilimumab could not be evaluated.

The V call is TRBV19, the J call TRBJ1-2, with TRBD1 matching 7 bases. V shed 9 bases, J shed 2 bases, and the junction held 15 bases outside the gene matches. Per germline, CDR1 LNHDA and CDR2 SQIVND (reference sequence). The CDR3 sequence is 16 residues long. The DNA for the CDR3 is TGTGCCAGCCAACGCGGTGCAGGGGGGACGAACTATGGCTACACCTTC. Protein: CASQRGAGGTNYGYTF.

The rearrangement links TRBV4-3 to TRBJ2-3; D not certain. V was trimmed by 1 base and J by 3 bases, leaving 14 bases between them. The CDR3 runs to 16 residues. Germline-derived CDR1 and CDR2 are LGHNA and YSLEER. CDR3: CASSQGNSRKTDTQYF. The CDR3 nucleotides read TGCGCCAGCAGCCAAGGAAATAGTCGCAAAACAGATACGCAGTATTTT.